These T cell receptor beta chains were read from a single sample in a study of cytomegalovirus exposure and HLA in healthy donors. Only in-frame clones appear in the TCRdb table, and some are missing; sequencing was by immunoSEQ multiplex PCR. The data hold 150,000 to 200,000 clones, with over 70% observed a single time. Sequencing used PBMCs. Receptor source: a woman aged 25 to 39 in good health and CMV-seronegative. The conserved cysteine and the conserved F or W are not part of the CDR3 here. The order of the fields is J gene, V gene, CDR3 protein.

J: TRBJ2-7; V: TRBV9; CDR3: ASSVSPGSSYEQY
J: TRBJ2-7; V: TRBV18; CDR3: ASSPLGRGDEQY
J: TRBJ2-5; V: TRBV11-1; CDR3: ASSLGRVETQY
J: TRBJ1-4; V: TRBV14; CDR3: ASSPRRDRAEKLF
J: TRBJ2-7; V: TRBV5-1; CDR3: ASSNPGTKYEQY
J: TRBJ2-2; V: TRBV19; CDR3: AIRQGTTGELF
J: TRBJ1-1; V: TRBV7-6; CDR3: ASSFAAGSITEAF
J: TRBJ1-5; V: TRBV7-3; CDR3: ASSLKQGAAQPQH
J: TRBJ2-7; V: TRBV6-5; CDR3: ATESSGQGHEQY
J: TRBJ1-3; V: TRBV27; CDR3: ASSSDGLGNTIY
J: TRBJ2-5; V: TRBV2; CDR3: ASQGAGTQY
J: TRBJ2-7; V: TRBV10-1; CDR3: ASSGQTGPGYEQY
J: TRBJ2-2; V: TRBV10-3; CDR3: AISARTSGGANTGELF
J: TRBJ1-3; V: TRBV15; CDR3: ATSMTGGGLGPGNTIY
J: TRBJ2-2; V: TRBV9; CDR3: ASSVGPRGAGTGELF
J: .; V: TRBV13; CDR3: ASSPRDTFDEQY
J: TRBJ1-5; V: TRBV6-1; CDR3: ASSWTGALNQPQH
J: TRBJ2-5; V: TRBV5-4; CDR3: ASSSRQEETQY
J: TRBJ1-5; V: TRBV6-1; CDR3: ASSPHTVSNQPQH
J: TRBJ2-4; V: TRBV7-2; CDR3: ASSAPGADIQY
J: TRBJ2-6; V: TRBV7-2; CDR3: ASSVYGANVLT
J: TRBJ2-7; V: TRBV5-1; CDR3: ASRGQNYEQY
J: TRBJ2-7; V: TRBV29-1; CDR3: SVSDPGDEQY
J: TRBJ1-4; V: TRBV9; CDR3: ASSTEPTGELF
J: TRBJ1-4; V: TRBV7-2; CDR3: ASSLAGTYSEKLF
J: TRBJ1-2; V: TRBV7-8; CDR3: ASSRGGGATNYGYT
J: TRBJ1-6; V: TRBV6-4; CDR3: ASSSQAPGPLH